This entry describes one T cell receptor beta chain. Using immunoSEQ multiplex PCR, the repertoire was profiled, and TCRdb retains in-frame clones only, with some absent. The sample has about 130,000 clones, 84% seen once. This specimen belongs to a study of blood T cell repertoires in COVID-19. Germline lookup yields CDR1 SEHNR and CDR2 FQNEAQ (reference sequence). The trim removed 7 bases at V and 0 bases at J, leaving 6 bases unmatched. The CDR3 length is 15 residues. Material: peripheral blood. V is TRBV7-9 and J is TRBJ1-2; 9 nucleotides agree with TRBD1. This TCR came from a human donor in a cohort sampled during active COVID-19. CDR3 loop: CASTRTGATNYGYTF. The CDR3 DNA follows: TGTGCCAGCACCAGGACAGGGGCTACTAACTATGGCTACACCTTC.